The sequence of this T cell receptor beta chain was determined in a study of T cell repertoires in cytomegalovirus infection. The wider study: Selection of CMV epitopes for the study included recently identified HLA-C-restricted and well-studied HLA-B-restricted ones. CMV infection plus the matching HLA type was flagged by public TCR beta signatures. General study results and limits: HLA-C-restricted, CMV-specific TCR beta clonotypes were dominant ex vivo. Public TCR beta family frequency separated CMV-and-HLA carriers, including in an independent cohort.

The CDR3 covers 15 residues. CDR1 and CDR2 (germline): SGHTA, FQGNSA. V shed 5 bases and J shed 4 bases, with 15 bases lying between them. This clonotype was found many times. The antigen remains undetermined. Each CDR3 protein is one row after TCRdb ran MiXCR on the reads. The profile shows some 480,000 distinct CDR3 sequences, more than 30% of them singletons. The V gene is TRBV7-2, the J gene TRBJ2-1, with D perhaps assigned TRBD1 or TRBD2 (5 bases each). This material consisted of cultured PBMCs, taken from culture after CMV antigen stimulation. This TCR was sampled from a human donor in good health (CMV status not recorded). Some clones in this sample may be carry-over from other donors' samples. The CDR3 loop reads CASSPRWGGYNEQFF. Written as DNA, the CDR3 is TGTGCCAGCAGCCCCCGATGGGGCGGGTACAATGAGCAGTTCTTC.